One T cell receptor beta chain is described in this entry. The sample's time point: blood 2 weeks post-SBRT. Treatment indicated: 15 Gy SBRT to primary tumor, nephrectomy 4 weeks later. The tumor was a clear cell renal cell carcinoma. Repertoires were generated with immunoSEQ multiplex PCR, while TCRdb's copy carries only in-frame clones and drops some. In the table there are 100,000 to 150,000 clones, around 81% of which are singletons. This record comes from a study of radiation and T cells in renal cell carcinoma. The V and J ends lost 6 bases and 5 bases, in that order; junction bases with no gene match: 6. CDR1 and CDR2 (germline): MNHEY, SMNVEV (reference sequence). CDR3 length: 13 residues.

This sequence joins TRBV27 and TRBJ2-5; 7 nucleotides agree with TRBD1. The TCR was taken from a man aged 50 or older with renal cell carcinoma. The sequenced sample was blood, obtained from a patient whose treatment included radiotherapy and nephrectomy. The CDR3 DNA reads TGTGCCAGCAGCGACAGGGCAGTGGAGACCCAGTACTTC. Amino acids: CASSDRAVETQYF.